This TCR beta chain was found in a study of T cell responses to AZD1222 COVID-19 vaccine. Assay: immunoSEQ multiplex PCR; the TCRdb copy retains only in-frame clones and omits some. The repertoire holds approximately 74,000 clones, 70% to 90% seen once, with about 2.4% in the top ten. General study results and limits: Donors skewed white British and female; clonal diversity was possibly underestimated. Unmutated variant regions reportedly attract nearly half of all spike-specific TCRs. Recipients of two AZD1222 doses showed rising Spike-specific TCR breadth and depth.

A note on this clone: Its antigen is not known.

This specimen consisted of peripheral blood, obtained on day 0 of AZD1222 vaccination. This TCR came from an adult in good health.

The CDR3 loop is CASSLHRSDEKLFF. The CDR3 DNA sequence: TGTGCCAGCAGTCTACATAGATCGGATGAAAAACTGTTTTTT. This rearrangement joins TRBV6-5 to TRBJ1-4; D ambiguous. Trimming shortened V by 5 bases and J by 6 bases, and 13 bases separated the two germline ends. The germline gives CDR1 MNHEY, CDR2 SVGAGI. This CDR3 is 14 amino acids long.